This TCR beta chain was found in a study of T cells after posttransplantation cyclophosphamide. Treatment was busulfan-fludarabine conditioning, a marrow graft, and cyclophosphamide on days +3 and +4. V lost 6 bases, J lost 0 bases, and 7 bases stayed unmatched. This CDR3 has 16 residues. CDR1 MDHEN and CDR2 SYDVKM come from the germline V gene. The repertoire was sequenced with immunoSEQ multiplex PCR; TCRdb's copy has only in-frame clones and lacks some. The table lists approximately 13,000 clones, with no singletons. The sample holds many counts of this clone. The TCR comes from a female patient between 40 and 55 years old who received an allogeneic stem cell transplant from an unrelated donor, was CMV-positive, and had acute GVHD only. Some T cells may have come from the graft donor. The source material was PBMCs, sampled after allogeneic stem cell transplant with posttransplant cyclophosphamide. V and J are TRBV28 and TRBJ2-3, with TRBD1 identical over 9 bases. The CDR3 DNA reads TGTGCCAGCAGCCTAACCGGGACAGGGAGCACAGATACGCAGTATTTT. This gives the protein CASSLTGTGSTDTQYF.